Following are 27 T cell receptor beta chains from one sample sequenced in a study of blood T cell repertoires in COVID-19. Using immunoSEQ multiplex PCR, the repertoire was profiled, and TCRdb retains in-frame clones only, with some absent. The sample records a few hundred thousand clones, approximately 84% being singletons. The sequencing input was PBMCs or T cells enriched from blood (not recorded which). The receptors shown here come from a man in his fifties who had recovered from COVID-19.

The chain uses TRBV5-1 and TRBJ2-1; 11 bases agree with TRBD1. Unmatched junction bases numbered 2, after V lost 4 bases and J lost 2 bases. This CDR3 spans 15 amino acids. Germline V gene sequence: CDR1 SGHRS, CDR2 YFSETQ. In nucleotides, the CDR3 is TGCGCCAGCAGCCTGGGACAGGGGGCCTACAATGAGCAGTTCTTC. Translation: CASSLGQGAYNEQFF.

The CDR3 DNA is TGTGCCACCAGCAGAGATCGGGGGACAGGGGTCAATCAGCCCCAGCATTTT. It yields the protein CATSRDRGTGVNQPQHF. The rearrangement uses TRBV15 and TRBJ1-5, with 10 nucleotides matching TRBD1. J was trimmed by 3 bases and V by 0 bases; bases with no gene match: 5. The germline V gene encodes CDR1 LNHNV and CDR2 YYDKDF (reference sequence). This CDR3 comprises 17 residues.

V usage is TRBV6-5 and J usage is TRBJ2-1, with D unclear. Trimming took off 0 bases at V and 2 bases at J, with 11 bases between the two ends. This CDR3 is built from 16 residues. Looked up from germline, CDR1 is MNHEY and CDR2 is SVGAGI. This CDR3 reads CASSYSTSLPYNEQFF. The DNA for the CDR3 is TGTGCCAGCAGTTACTCGACTTCTCTTCCCTACAATGAGCAGTTCTTC.

V is TRBV5-1 and J is TRBJ2-2; 11 nucleotides agree with TRBD2. V lost 4 bases, J lost 8 bases, and 4 bases stayed unmatched. The length of the CDR3 is 14 residues. CDR1 is SGHRS, CDR2 YFSETQ, per germline. This CDR3 is CASSTSGSVGELFF. Written as DNA, the CDR3 is TGCGCCAGCAGCACTAGCGGGAGTGTTGGGGAGCTGTTTTTT.

J is TRBJ1-6 and V is TRBV23-1; 7 bases agree with TRBD1. TRBV23-1 carries the ORF label, with uncertain function. Trimming cost V 2 bases and J 6 bases; bases outside gene matches: 7. There are 16 residues in the CDR3. This chain's CDR3 is CASSQIRGCFNSPLHF. CDR3 bases: TGCGCCAGCAGTCAAATCAGGGGGTGTTTTAATTCACCCCTCCACTTT.

The chain joins TRBV2 to TRBJ1-4, with D unclear. V gave up 8 bases and J gave up 0 bases, with 10 bases separating them. This CDR3 is built from 14 residues. Germline-derived CDR1 and CDR2 are SNHLY and FYNNEI. DNA of the CDR3: TGTGCCAGCCGAACAGAAGCAACTAATGAAAAACTGTTTTTT. Amino acid sequence: CASRTEATNEKLFF.

The CDR3 DNA is TGTGCCAGCAGCTTGGACAGGATCGACCCCCAGCATTTT. Translation: CASSLDRIDPQHF. The gene calls are TRBV5-8 and TRBJ1-5; TRBD1 is a possible D gene (5 bases). CDR3 size: 13 residues. Looked up from germline, CDR1 is SGHTS and CDR2 is YDEGEE. Trimming pared 0 bases from V and 10 bases from J, leaving 11 bases between.

CDR3 sequence reads: CASRGASTDTQYF. CDR3 coding DNA: TGTGCCAGCAGGGGGGCCAGCACAGATACGCAGTATTTT. The J gene is TRBJ2-3, the V gene TRBV5-4; perhaps TRBD1 as D (6 bases). The CDR3 contains 13 residues. Trimming shortened V by 5 bases and J by 0 bases, and 7 bases separated the two germline ends. The germline V gene encodes CDR1 SGHNT and CDR2 YYREEE (reference sequence).

This chain uses TRBV7-2 with TRBJ1-3, with D possibly TRBD1 on 6 matching bases. The V end lost 5 bases, the J end lost 2 bases, and 13 bases lay between the germline ends. The CDR3 extends over 15 amino acids. Germline loops: CDR1 SGHTA, CDR2 FQGNSA. The CDR3 sequence is CASSPQGGPGNTIYF. The CDR3 coding sequence is TGTGCCAGCAGCCCGCAAGGGGGACCTGGAAACACCATATATTTT.

This clone turned up a few times. The rearrangement joins TRBV5-1 to TRBJ1-5; 9 bases fit TRBD1. V lost 4 bases to trimming and J lost 5 bases; unmatched junction nucleotides: 4. The CDR3 runs to 14 residues. Germline CDR1 reads SGHRS; CDR2 reads YFSETQ. This CDR3 is CASSLDRGDQPQHF. As DNA, the CDR3 is TGCGCCAGCAGCCTCGACAGGGGGGATCAGCCCCAGCATTTT.

The gene calls are TRBV10-3 and TRBJ1-1; 7 positions agree with TRBD1. Unmatched junction bases numbered 9, after V lost 6 bases and J lost 5 bases. The CDR3 is 14 amino acids. Germline V gene data show CDR1 as ENHRY and CDR2 as SYGVKD. CDR3 DNA: TGTGCCATCAGCCTTACAGGGGTTGGGACTGAAGCTTTCTTT. The encoded protein is CAISLTGVGTEAFF.

The chain recombines TRBV9 with TRBJ1-4; D gene ambiguous. Germline V gene sequence: CDR1 SGDLS, CDR2 YYNGEE. The CDR3 spans 15 residues. Trimming pared 0 bases from V and 2 bases from J, leaving 8 bases between. The CDR3 loop is CASSVVGRTNEKLFF. Written as DNA, the CDR3 is TGTGCCAGCAGCGTAGTAGGGAGGACTAATGAAAAACTGTTTTTT.

The J gene is TRBJ1-2, the V gene TRBV6-5, with unresolved D. This CDR3 has 13 residues. The V end was cut by 6 bases, the J end by 4 bases, with 12 bases between. CDR1 is MNHEY, CDR2 SVGAGI, per germline. CDR3 sequence: CASSPTLAYGYTF. The CDR3 DNA follows: TGTGCCAGCAGCCCCACTCTTGCCTATGGCTACACCTTC.

The chain joins TRBV10-3 to TRBJ2-1, with 13 bases lining up with TRBD2. After removal of 4 bases from V and 0 bases from J, the junction contained 15 bases not matched to a gene. This CDR3 contains 21 residues. Germline V CDR1 and CDR2: ENHRY, SYGVKD. DNA of the CDR3: TGTGCCATCAGTGGACAGAAAGGACTAGCGGGAGAGTGGGACTCCTACAATGAGCAGTTCTTC. Translated: CAISGQKGLAGEWDSYNEQFF.

The V and J genes are TRBV5-1 and TRBJ2-2; 8 bases fit TRBD2. V lost 4 bases to trimming and J lost 3 bases; unmatched junction nucleotides: 5. The CDR3 is made up of 15 amino acids. The germline V gene encodes CDR1 SGHRS and CDR2 YFSETQ. DNA of the CDR3: TGCGCCAGCAGCCCCGGGGGGGACGACACCGGGGAGCTGTTTTTT. Encoded protein: CASSPGGDDTGELFF.

The V and J genes are TRBV29-1 and TRBJ1-4; 10 nucleotides agree with TRBD1. J lost 8 bases, V lost 2 bases, and 5 bases had no gene match. Germline values: CDR1 SQVTM, CDR2 ANQGSEA. The CDR3 totals 14 residues. CDR3 residues: CSVEPGQGSEKLFF. The CDR3 coding sequence is TGCAGCGTTGAACCGGGACAGGGGAGCGAAAAACTGTTTTTT.

The chain couples TRBV30 to TRBJ2-2; D call uncertain. The CDR3 is made up of 13 amino acids. V lost 4 bases and J 0 bases, leaving 6 bases between the germline ends. CDR1 is GTSNPN and CDR2 is SVGIG in the germline V gene (reference sequence). As DNA, the CDR3 is TGTGCCTGGACCCCCTCGAACACCGGGGAGCTGTTTTTT. This gives the protein CAWTPSNTGELFF.

The table lists this clone with a few counts. The chain recombines TRBV28 with TRBJ1-2; D is unclear. V was shortened by 1 base and J by 4 bases, with 10 bases between the two germline ends. This CDR3 is 14 amino acids long. From germline, CDR1 is MDHEN and CDR2 SYDVKM. The CDR3 sequence is CASSLSETGYGYTF. CDR3 DNA sequence: TGTGCCAGCAGTTTATCCGAGACGGGCTATGGCTACACCTTC.

The rearrangement links TRBV12-5 to TRBJ1-5; TRBD1 matches at 9 bases. Germline V gene lookup returns CDR1 LGHNT and CDR2 FRNRAP. Trimming removed 4 bases from V and 6 bases from J; junction bases left unmatched: 4. CDR3 size: 14 residues. For the CDR3, the DNA is TGTGCTAGTGGTTCACAGGGGGCTATTCAGCCCCAGCATTTT. Amino acid sequence: CASGSQGAIQPQHF.

This clone was seen only once. The chain employs TRBV4-3 and TRBJ2-1, with 11 nucleotides matching TRBD2. J lost 0 bases, V lost 0 bases, and 10 bases had no gene match. The length of the CDR3 is 20 residues. CDR1 and CDR2 from the germline V gene are LGHNA and YSLEER. The CDR3 bases are TGCGCCAGCAGCCAAGAACAGCTAGCGGGGGGTTTTAACTCCTACAATGAGCAGTTCTTC. Its protein is CASSQEQLAGGFNSYNEQFF.

The chain is built from TRBV25-1 and TRBJ1-5; D gene uncertain. Deletions cut 6 bases from V and 5 bases from J, with 17 bases between. CDR1 is MGHDK and CDR2 is SYGVNS in the germline V gene. The CDR3 is 15 amino acids. The CDR3 here is CASSPSGIPDQPQHF. The CDR3 coding sequence is TGTGCCAGCAGCCCAAGCGGGATTCCGGATCAGCCCCAGCATTTT.

The CDR3 nucleotides are TGTGCTAGTGGTTCGGATCGCGGTCAGCCCCAGCATTTT. Residues: CASGSDRGQPQHF. The rearrangement uses TRBV12-5 and TRBJ1-5; no firm D call. Trimming pared 4 bases from V and 6 bases from J, leaving 10 bases between. Germline values: CDR1 LGHNT, CDR2 FRNRAP. This CDR3 is 13 amino acids long.

This clone has just one count. V gene TRBV5-1 combines with J gene TRBJ2-7; TRBD1 aligns across 10 bases. V dropped 4 bases and J dropped 7; count of bases not matched to a gene: 11. This CDR3 contains 15 residues. Germline V gene lookup returns CDR1 SGHRS and CDR2 YFSETQ. CDR3 protein: CASSASGTGAGEQYF. The CDR3 DNA follows: TGCGCCAGCAGCGCCTCCGGGACAGGGGCTGGGGAGCAGTACTTC.

V gene TRBV12-3 or TRBV12-4 combines with J gene TRBJ2-7; tentatively, D is TRBD1 (6 bases). The V and J ends lost 5 bases and 3 bases respectively, with 11 bases between them. The CDR3 runs 13 residues. CDR3 nucleotide sequence: TGTGCCAGCAGTCTAAGGGACATCTACGAGCAGTACTTC. Translated, it gives CASSLRDIYEQYF.

The rearrangement links TRBV24-1 to TRBJ1-5, with a possible D match to TRBD1 (5 bases). CDR1 and CDR2 (germline): KGHDR, SFDVKD. V was clipped by 1 base and J by 7 bases, with 16 bases between them. This CDR3 is built from 16 residues. The DNA of the CDR3 is TGTGCCACCAGTGATTTTGCAGCGGGGACCGAACAGCCCCAGCATTTT. It codes for CATSDFAAGTEQPQHF.

The chain joins TRBV2 to TRBJ1-5, with TRBD1 matching over 8 bases. CDR1 SNHLY and CDR2 FYNNEI come from the germline V gene. V lost 5 bases, J lost 3 bases, and 9 bases stayed unmatched. The CDR3 consists of 16 residues. The CDR3 loop reads CASSLQGGSVNQPQHF. The DNA for the CDR3 is TGTGCCAGCAGTTTACAGGGGGGGTCGGTCAATCAGCCCCAGCATTTT.

This chain connects TRBV6-1 to TRBJ1-5; D might be TRBD1 (6 bases). In germline, CDR1 is MNHNS, CDR2 SASEGT. The CDR3 loop spans 16 amino acids. V was trimmed by 4 bases and J by 4 bases, leaving 17 bases between them. The CDR3 loop is CASSVELRGINQPQHF. The CDR3, as DNA: TGTGCCAGCAGTGTAGAGTTAAGGGGGATAAATCAGCCCCAGCATTTT.